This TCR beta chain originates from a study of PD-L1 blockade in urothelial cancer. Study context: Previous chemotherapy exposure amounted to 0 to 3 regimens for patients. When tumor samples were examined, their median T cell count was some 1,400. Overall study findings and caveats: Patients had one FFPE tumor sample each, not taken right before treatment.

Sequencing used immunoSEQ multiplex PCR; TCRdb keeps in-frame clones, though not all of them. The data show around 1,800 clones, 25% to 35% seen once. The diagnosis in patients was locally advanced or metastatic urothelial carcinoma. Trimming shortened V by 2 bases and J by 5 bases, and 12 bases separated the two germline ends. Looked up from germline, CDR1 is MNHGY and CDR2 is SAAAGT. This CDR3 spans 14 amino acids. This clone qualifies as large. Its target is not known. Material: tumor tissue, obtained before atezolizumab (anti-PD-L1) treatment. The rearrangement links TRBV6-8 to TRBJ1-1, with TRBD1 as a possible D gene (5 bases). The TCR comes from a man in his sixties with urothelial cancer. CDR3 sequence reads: CASSYAGRGTEAFF. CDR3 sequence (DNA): TGTGCCAGCAGTTACGCGGGGCGCGGGACTGAAGCTTTCTTT.